Presented here are 23 T cell receptor beta chains from one specimen sequenced in a study of identical twins. TCRdb reprocessed the 5' RACE reads with MiXCR, giving one entry per CDR3 protein. This sample has 200,000 or so distinct CDR3 sequences, with less than 20% found just once. The sample was also linked to a second study, of T cells expressing NK-cell markers.

The sequenced sample was CD8+ T cells sorted from blood. Source of these receptors: a woman aged 18 to 35 in good health.

This clonotype was recorded a few times. The chain uses TRBV7-2 and TRBJ2-7; no reliable D call. Trimming cost V 2 bases and J 2 bases, with 10 bases left between them. This CDR3 comprises 14 residues. Germline V gives CDR1 SGHTA, CDR2 FQGNSA. The CDR3 DNA reads TGTGCCAGCAGCTTACCCCTTCCCCCCTACGAGCAGTACTTC. This gives the protein CASSLPLPPYEQYF.

Only a few counts were recorded for this clonotype. The chain is built from TRBV4-2 and TRBJ2-1; 10 bases are a match to TRBD2. Unmatched junction bases numbered 11, after V lost 0 bases and J lost 6 bases. There are 18 residues in the CDR3. From germline, CDR1 is LGHNA and CDR2 YNFKEQ. The CDR3 sequence: CASSQESSRTSGINEQFF. The CDR3 DNA sequence: TGTGCCAGCAGCCAAGAGTCCTCCAGGACTAGCGGCATCAATGAGCAGTTCTTC.

The chain joins TRBV15 to TRBJ2-7; the match to TRBD1 covers 8 bases. Trimming cost V 4 bases and J 5 bases; bases outside gene matches: 13. This CDR3 contains 16 residues. Looked up from germline, CDR1 is LNHNV and CDR2 is YYDKDF (reference sequence). This CDR3 is CATSTLDRGDTHEQYF. The DNA of the CDR3 is TGTGCCACCAGCACCCTAGACAGGGGCGACACCCACGAGCAGTACTTC.

This clonotype was counted only a few times. The V call is TRBV7-6, the J call TRBJ2-2; D remains unclear. Trimming pared 4 bases from V and 6 bases from J, leaving 6 bases between. Germline CDR1 reads SGHVS; CDR2 reads FNYEAQ. The CDR3 length is 12 residues. The CDR3 sequence is CASSSLSGELFF. CDR3 DNA: TGTGCCAGCAGCTCCCTGTCCGGGGAGCTGTTTTTT.

The rearrangement joins TRBV3-1 to TRBJ2-1; 9 nucleotides line up with TRBD2. V was clipped by 1 base and J by 2 bases; unmatched bases: 9. The length of the CDR3 is 18 residues. CDR1 and CDR2 from the germline V gene are LGHDT and YNNKEL (reference sequence). CDR3 nucleotides: TGTGCCAGCAGCCAAGGCAGCGGGGGGTCCTCTACCTACAATGAGCAGTTCTTC. Its protein is CASSQGSGGSSTYNEQFF.

This clonotype turned up a few times. The V call is TRBV9, the J call TRBJ1-4; 7 nucleotides line up with TRBD1. With V trimmed by 3 bases and J by 2 bases, 7 bases remained unmatched. The germline CDR1 and CDR2 sequences are SGDLS and YYNGEE. The length of the CDR3 is 16 residues. For the CDR3, the DNA is TGTGCCAGCAGCGCCCATCAGACAGGGACTAATGAAAAACTGTTTTTT. It yields the protein CASSAHQTGTNEKLFF.

This clonotype has only a few counts. The rearrangement links TRBV11-2 to TRBJ1-1, with 9 bases identical to TRBD1. Germline values: CDR1 SGHAT, CDR2 FQNNGV. The CDR3 sequence is 15 residues long. V shed 5 bases and J 1 base; nucleotides not matched to a gene: 5. The CDR3, as DNA: TGTGCCAGCAGCCCAGGACAGGGGCCGAACACTGAAGCTTTCTTT. Amino acids: CASSPGQGPNTEAFF. The full variable domain, in which reference TRBV11-2 and TRBJ1-1 provide the parts outside the CDR3, is EAGVAQSPRYKIIEKRQSVAFWCNPISGHATLYWYQQILGQGPKLLIQFQNNGVVDDSQLPKDRFSAERLKGVDSTLKIQPAKLEDSAVYLCASSPGQGPNTEAFFGQGTRLTVV.

J is TRBJ2-7 and V is TRBV4-3; possible D gene TRBD2, 5 bases. Trimming left V 5 bases short and J 2 bases short, with 16 bases between. Germline V lookup: CDR1 LGHNA, CDR2 YSLEER. The CDR3 sequence is 15 residues long. The CDR3 loop is CASSLRRTGTYEQYF. The CDR3 DNA follows: TGCGCCAGCAGCTTACGTCGGACGGGGACCTACGAGCAGTACTTC.

This chain links TRBV24-1 with TRBJ1-5, with D hard to call. The CDR3 has 13 residues. From germline, CDR1 is KGHDR and CDR2 SFDVKD. Between the trimmed V and J ends, which lost 4 bases and 2 bases, there was a span of 5 bases. DNA for the CDR3: TGTGCCACCAGTGAAGGGCGCAATCAGCCCCAGCATTTT. Its translation is CATSEGRNQPQHF.

This clonotype has ten or more counts. V gene TRBV6-6 combines with J gene TRBJ2-5; D remains ambiguous. Trimming stripped 6 bases from V and 2 bases from J, with 7 bases between. Germline lookup yields CDR1 MNHNY and CDR2 SVGAGI (reference sequence). The CDR3 extends over 12 amino acids. The CDR3 protein is CASRTAQETQYF. For the CDR3, the DNA is TGTGCCAGCAGGACGGCGCAAGAGACCCAGTACTTC.

This chain uses TRBV4-3 with TRBJ2-2; 11 positions agree with TRBD2. Germline CDR1 LGHNA, CDR2 YSLEER. The CDR3 contains 18 residues. J lost 5 bases, V lost 0 bases, and 8 bases had no gene match. The CDR3 nucleotides are TGCGCCAGCAGCCAAGATATAGCGGGAGGGCCTCGGACCGGGGAGCTGTTTTTT. Translation: CASSQDIAGGPRTGELFF.

This clonotype was seen only a few times. This chain links TRBV14 with TRBJ1-1; D is undetermined. CDR3 length: 14 residues. V gave up 0 bases and J gave up 0 bases, with 5 bases separating them. The germline V gene has CDR1 SGHDN and CDR2 FVKESK. CDR3 sequence reads: CASSQEYVNTEAFF. CDR3 DNA: TGTGCCAGCAGCCAAGAATATGTGAACACTGAAGCTTTCTTT.

This chain uses TRBV29-1 with TRBJ1-2; D not certain. This CDR3 region has 11 residues. The V end lost 4 bases, the J end lost 6 bases, and 9 bases lay between the germline ends. Per germline, CDR1 SQVTM and CDR2 ANQGSEA. CDR3 sequence (DNA): TGCAGCGTTGGTGACGTTGATGGCTACACCTTC. This sequence encodes CSVGDVDGYTF.

This clonotype came up a few times. This chain links TRBV20-1 with TRBJ1-1; D is ambiguous. This CDR3 has 14 residues. Germline V lookup: CDR1 DFQATT, CDR2 SNEGSKA (reference sequence). With 3 bases removed from V and 4 bases from J, the gap between germline ends came to 15 bases. For the CDR3, the DNA is TGCAGTGCTAGGATCGAGGTCCCGCGCACTGAAGCTTTCTTT. Amino acids: CSARIEVPRTEAFF.

This clonotype was seen only once. J is TRBJ2-7 and V is TRBV20-1; D gene unclear. CDR3 size: 11 residues. Germline CDR1 reads DFQATT; CDR2 reads SNEGSKA (reference sequence). The V gene lost 6 bases and the J gene lost 6 bases, with 12 bases spanning the gap. DNA for the CDR3: TGCAGTGCACCATCGGTGACCGAGCAGTACTTC. Its translation is CSAPSVTEQYF.

This clonotype occurred a few times. The chain recombines TRBV20-1 with TRBJ2-1, with 10 bases identical to TRBD1. CDR3 length: 14 residues. Trimming removed 6 bases from V and 7 bases from J; junction bases left unmatched: 9. Germline assignment: CDR1 DFQATT and CDR2 SNEGSKA (reference sequence). The CDR3 DNA reads TGCAGTGCCCCAGGGACAGGGGCAACTAATGAGCAGTTCTTC. Encoded protein: CSAPGTGATNEQFF.

This clonotype has more than one count but fewer than ten. The V gene is TRBV27, the J gene TRBJ2-7, with 13 positions matching TRBD2. V lost 2 bases to trimming and J lost 7 bases; unmatched junction nucleotides: 2. The CDR3 spans 14 residues. Germline V gene sequence: CDR1 MNHEY, CDR2 SMNVEV (reference sequence). CDR3 residues: CASSLGTSGVEQYF. The CDR3 DNA reads as TGTGCCAGCAGTTTAGGGACTAGCGGGGTAGAGCAGTACTTC.

This chain uses TRBV20-1 with TRBJ1-1, with D perhaps matching TRBD1 (5 bases). Germline V gene data show CDR1 as DFQATT and CDR2 as SNEGSKA (reference sequence). V was pared by 0 bases and J by 0 bases, with 14 bases between. This CDR3 spans 16 amino acids. CDR3 nucleotide sequence: TGCAGTGCTAGAGATAGGGGACGGACCATGAACACTGAAGCTTTCTTT. Translating gives CSARDRGRTMNTEAFF.

This chain joins TRBV6-1 and TRBJ1-1, with D uncertain. V was pared by 7 bases and J by 3 bases, with 9 bases between. CDR1 and CDR2 (germline): MNHNS, SASEGT. This CDR3 has 12 residues. The CDR3 nucleotides are TGTGCCAGCATACCTACAGACACTGAAGCTTTCTTT. It yields the protein CASIPTDTEAFF.

The rearrangement links TRBV19 to TRBJ1-2, with unresolved D. Looked up from germline, CDR1 is LNHDA and CDR2 is SQIVND (reference sequence). The V end was cut by 5 bases, the J end by 5 bases, with 9 bases between. This CDR3 spans 12 amino acids. CDR3 sequence reads: CASSPISYGYTF. The CDR3 DNA sequence: TGTGCCAGTAGTCCGATCTCTTATGGCTACACCTTC.

This clonotype was recorded at least ten times. DNA of the CDR3: TGCGCCAGCAGCCAGGACAGGGGTGGATATCCCGGGGAGCTGTTTTTT. Protein product: CASSQDRGGYPGELFF. The rearrangement links TRBV4-3 to TRBJ2-2, with 9 bases aligning to TRBD1. This CDR3 spans 16 amino acids. The V segment lost 3 bases and the J segment 6 bases; nucleotides outside the gene matches: 8. Germline CDR1 LGHNA, CDR2 YSLEER.

This clonotype came up once. This chain links TRBV20-1 with TRBJ2-3, with 10 bases identical to TRBD2. This CDR3 spans 15 amino acids. J gave up 2 bases and V 3 bases, and 5 bases lay outside the gene matches. CDR1 is DFQATT, CDR2 SNEGSKA, per germline (reference sequence). CDR3 protein: CSASLLAGVTDTQYF. CDR3 nucleotide sequence: TGCAGTGCTAGTCTCCTAGCGGGAGTCACAGATACGCAGTATTTT.

This clonotype was recorded a few times. CDR3 nucleotides: TGTGCCAGCAGCACCGGACTAGCGGGGGGTCAAGAGACCCAGTACTTC. Protein sequence: CASSTGLAGGQETQYF. The chain combines TRBV11-3 with TRBJ2-5; TRBD2 matches at 14 bases. The CDR3 has 16 residues. The V gene's germline CDR1 is SGHNT and CDR2 YENEEA. With 5 bases clipped from V and 2 bases from J, the junction kept 4 bases outside the gene matches.